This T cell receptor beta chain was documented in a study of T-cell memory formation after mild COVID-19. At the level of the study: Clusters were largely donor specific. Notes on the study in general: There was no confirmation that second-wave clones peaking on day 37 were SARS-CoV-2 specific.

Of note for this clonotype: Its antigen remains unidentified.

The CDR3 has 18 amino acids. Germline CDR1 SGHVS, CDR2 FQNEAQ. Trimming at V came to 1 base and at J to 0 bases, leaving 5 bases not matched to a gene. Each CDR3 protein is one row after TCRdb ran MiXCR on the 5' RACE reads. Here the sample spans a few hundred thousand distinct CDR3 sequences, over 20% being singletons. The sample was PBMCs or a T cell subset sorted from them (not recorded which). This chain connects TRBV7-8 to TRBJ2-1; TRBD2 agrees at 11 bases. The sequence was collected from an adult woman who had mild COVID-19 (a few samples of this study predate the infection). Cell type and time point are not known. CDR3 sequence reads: CASSLGLAGGPSYNEQFF. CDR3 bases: TGTGCCAGCAGCTTAGGCCTAGCGGGAGGACCCTCCTACAATGAGCAGTTCTTC.